The 10 T cell receptor beta chains below come from one sample, sequenced in a study of shared clonotypes between healthy human individuals (dated by TCRdb to 2018 to 2020). Library generation was performed with the immunoSEQ multiplex PCR assay. Drawn from immuneACCESS, this table holds only the in-frame rearrangements with V and J called that TCRdb kept. Clones are partly lost; checked studies trace under half to an unresolved V gene and leave the rest unexplained. The table for this sample lists roughly 220,000 clones; approximately 65% of them were counted only once. The ten largest clonotypes hold over 8.5% of the sample. Material: memory CD4+ T cells sorted from blood. This specimen's cell subset or site label, interpreted: CD45RA-negative fraction. These receptors were taken from a man aged 30 to 45 in good health.

The chain couples TRBV18 to TRBJ2-5; tentatively, D is TRBD1 (6 bases). The germline V and J ends were trimmed by 3 bases and 2 bases, with 13 bases remaining between them. CDR1 is KGHSH and CDR2 is LQKENI in the germline V gene. The CDR3 spans 15 residues. The CDR3: CASSPMLGQQETQYF. The CDR3 DNA is TGTGCCAGCTCACCGATGTTGGGACAACAAGAGACCCAGTACTTC.

The CDR3 region has the DNA TGTGCCAGCAGTTACCAAAAACCACCAAGCAATCAGCCCCAGCATTTT. Protein sequence: CASSYQKPPSNQPQHF. The chain uses TRBV6-5 and TRBJ1-5; D is undetermined. V was clipped by 2 bases and J by 1 base, with 12 bases between them. The CDR3 contains 16 residues. Germline-derived CDR1 and CDR2 are MNHEY and SVGAGI.

This clone was counted only a few times. This chain links TRBV6-6 with TRBJ1-1, with 8 bases identical to TRBD1. This CDR3 spans 14 amino acids. J gave up 5 bases and V 6 bases, and 8 bases lay outside the gene matches. Germline V gives CDR1 MNHNY, CDR2 SVGAGI (reference sequence). The CDR3 reads CASRLTGAGTEAFF. The CDR3, as DNA: TGTGCCAGCAGGTTGACAGGGGCGGGGACTGAAGCTTTCTTT.

The rearrangement links TRBV7-2 to TRBJ2-7; D remains ambiguous. With 7 bases removed from V and 3 bases from J, the gap between germline ends came to 13 bases. This CDR3 is built from 13 residues. Germline CDR1 is SGHTA and CDR2 is FQGNSA. CDR3 sequence reads: CASNDPLDYEQYF. As DNA, the CDR3 is TGTGCCAGCAATGACCCCCTGGACTACGAGCAGTACTTC. Based on the CDR3 plus reference TRBV7-2 and TRBJ2-7, the full variable domain is GAGVSQSPSNKVTEKGKDVELRCDPISGHTALYWYRQSLGQGLEFLIYFQGNSAPDKSGLPSDRFSAERTGGSVSTLTIQRTQQEDSAVYLCASNDPLDYEQYFGPGTRLTVT.

V is TRBV10-2 and J is TRBJ2-3; 13 bases line up with TRBD2. Per germline, CDR1 WSHSY and CDR2 SAAADI. The CDR3 has 19 residues. After removal of 4 bases from V and 0 bases from J, the junction contained 10 bases not matched to a gene. The CDR3 sequence is CASSAKTSGRSPSTDTQYF. DNA for the CDR3: TGCGCCAGCAGTGCAAAGACTAGCGGGAGGTCCCCTAGCACAGATACGCAGTATTTT.

J is TRBJ1-1 and V is TRBV19; D is undetermined. Germline CDR1 reads LNHDA; CDR2 reads SQIVND (reference sequence). CDR3 length: 14 amino acids. V lost 3 bases, J lost 3 bases, and 11 bases lay in between. This chain's CDR3 is CASSIGHGYTEAFF. The CDR3 DNA sequence: TGTGCCAGTAGTATCGGTCACGGATACACTGAAGCTTTCTTT.

The chain employs TRBV7-9 and TRBJ1-5; a possible D gene is TRBD1 (5 bases). CDR1 SEHNR and CDR2 FQNEAQ come from the germline V gene (reference sequence). The CDR3 loop spans 12 amino acids. Trimming took 4 bases from V and 7 from J, leaving 8 bases between them. The CDR3 bases are TGTGCCAGCAGCTCCGACAGCCAGCCCCAGCATTTT. It encodes CASSSDSQPQHF.

This chain connects TRBV5-6 to TRBJ2-5; 9 bases line up with TRBD1. The germline V gene encodes CDR1 SGHDT and CDR2 YYEEEE. V shed 5 bases, J shed 5 bases, and the junction held 10 bases outside the gene matches. This CDR3 contains 15 residues. The CDR3 sequence: CASRRTGTGWETQYF. The CDR3, as DNA: TGTGCCAGCAGACGAACCGGGACAGGGTGGGAGACCCAGTACTTC.

V usage is TRBV11-2 and J usage is TRBJ2-3; no reliable D call. There are 16 residues in the CDR3. The V gene lost 5 bases and the J gene lost 0 bases, with 15 bases spanning the gap. Germline V lookup: CDR1 SGHAT, CDR2 FQNNGV. CDR3 sequence reads: CASSHLGVQSTDTQYF. CDR3 DNA: TGTGCCAGCAGCCACCTTGGGGTCCAAAGCACAGATACGCAGTATTTT.

This chain joins TRBV2 and TRBJ1-2, with 8 bases lining up with TRBD1. The CDR3 covers 13 residues. CDR1 SNHLY and CDR2 FYNNEI come from the germline V gene. Trimming took 7 bases from V and 2 from J; bases not matched to a gene: 3. The CDR3 sequence: CASTRTGNYGYTF. The CDR3 DNA reads TGTGCCAGCACGAGGACAGGGAACTATGGCTACACCTTC.